The clone carrying this TCR beta chain showed up many times. The data were taken from a study of CD8+CD57+ T cells in acquired aplastic anemia. Investigators profiled TCR beta VDJ and CDR3 from genomic DNA template. TCRdb independently ran MiXCR on the reads; one entry per CDR3 protein. There are about 150,000 distinct CDR3 sequences in the sample; less than 45% occur only once, and 6.5% to 10% lies in the top ten. CDR1 and CDR2 from the germline V gene are MNHNS and SASEGT. V was pared by 6 bases and J by 6 bases, with 11 bases of the junction left unmatched. The CDR3 has 15 amino acids. The receptor was derived from a human donor in good health, serving as a control. This rearrangement joins TRBV6-1 to TRBJ1-5; 7 nucleotides agree with TRBD1. Source material: sorted CD4+, CD8+, or CD8+CD57+ T cells (not recorded which) from PBMCs. CDR3 sequence: CASRGTVTIVQPQHF. The CDR3 DNA reads TGTGCCAGCAGGGGGACAGTAACCATCGTTCAGCCCCAGCATTTT.